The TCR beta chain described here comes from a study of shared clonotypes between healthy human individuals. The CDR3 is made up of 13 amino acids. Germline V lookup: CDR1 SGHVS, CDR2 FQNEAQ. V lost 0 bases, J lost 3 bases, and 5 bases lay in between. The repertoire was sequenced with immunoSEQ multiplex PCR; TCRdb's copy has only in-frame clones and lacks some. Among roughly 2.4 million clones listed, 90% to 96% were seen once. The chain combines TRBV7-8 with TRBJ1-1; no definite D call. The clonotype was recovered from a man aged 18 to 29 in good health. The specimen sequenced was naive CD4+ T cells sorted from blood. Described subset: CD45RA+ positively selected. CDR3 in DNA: TGTGCCAGCAGCTTAGCGGACCACACTGAAGCTTTCTTT. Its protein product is CASSLADHTEAFF.